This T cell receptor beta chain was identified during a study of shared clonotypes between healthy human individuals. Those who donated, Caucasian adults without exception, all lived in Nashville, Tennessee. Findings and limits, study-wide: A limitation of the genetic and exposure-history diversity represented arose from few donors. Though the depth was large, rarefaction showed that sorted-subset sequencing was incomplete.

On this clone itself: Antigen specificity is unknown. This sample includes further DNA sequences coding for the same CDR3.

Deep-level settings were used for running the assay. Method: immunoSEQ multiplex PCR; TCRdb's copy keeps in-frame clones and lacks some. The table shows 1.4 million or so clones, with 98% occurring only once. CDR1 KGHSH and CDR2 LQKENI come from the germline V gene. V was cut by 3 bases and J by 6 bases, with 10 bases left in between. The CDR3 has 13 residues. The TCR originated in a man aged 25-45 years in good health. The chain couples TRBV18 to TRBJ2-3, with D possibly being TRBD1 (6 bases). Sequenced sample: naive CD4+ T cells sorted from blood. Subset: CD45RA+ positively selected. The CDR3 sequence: CASSPGQGDTQYF. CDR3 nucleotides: TGTGCCAGCTCACCGGGGCAGGGGGATACGCAGTATTTT.